Presented here are 27 T cell receptor beta chains from one specimen sequenced in a study of response to subunit inactivated influenza vaccine. TCRdb recomputed calls from the RT-PCR reads with MiXCR, one row per CDR3 protein. The sample lists fewer than 750,000 distinct CDR3 sequences; around 15% were seen once. Here the sequenced sample was PBMCs from blood, taken approximately 12 days after vaccination. All receptors come from a man aged 50 or older who received an inactivated influenza vaccine.

At least ten counts were recorded for this clonotype. The V call is TRBV29-1, the J call TRBJ2-3; no clear D. Trimming pared 1 base from V and 2 bases from J, leaving 7 bases between. The germline gives CDR1 SQVTM, CDR2 ANQGSEA. The CDR3 runs 13 residues. The chain's CDR3 is CSVEGYITDTQYF. The CDR3 coding sequence is TGCAGCGTTGAAGGGTACATCACAGATACGCAGTATTTT.

This clonotype has a handful of counts. This chain joins TRBV5-1 and TRBJ2-1, with TRBD2 matching 8 bases. The V gene's germline CDR1 is SGHRS and CDR2 YFSETQ. Trimming removed 5 bases from V and 3 bases from J; junction bases left unmatched: 7. The CDR3 is made up of 15 amino acids. The CDR3 loop reads CASSFSGAVYNEQFF. The CDR3 region has the DNA TGCGCCAGCAGTTTTAGCGGGGCCGTCTACAATGAGCAGTTCTTC. The full variable domain, completed using reference TRBV5-1 and TRBJ2-1, is KAGVTQTPRYLIKTRGQQVTLSCSPISGHRSVSWYQQTPGQGLQFLFEYFSETQRNKGNFPGRFSGRQFSNSRSEMNVSTLELGDSALYLCASSFSGAVYNEQFFGPGTRLTVL.

The table lists this clonotype with many counts. The rearrangement links TRBV15 to TRBJ2-6; perhaps D is TRBD1 or TRBD2 (6 bases each). V lost 1 base and J 4 bases, leaving 20 bases between the germline ends. The CDR3 loop spans 19 amino acids. From germline, CDR1 is LNHNV and CDR2 YYDKDF (reference sequence). The CDR3 region is CATSRVGGRLALGANVLTF. CDR3 sequence (DNA): TGTGCCACCAGCAGAGTTGGGGGGCGACTGGCTTTAGGGGCCAACGTCCTGACTTTC.

In this sample, this clonotype turned up a few times. The chain uses TRBV10-3 and TRBJ2-1; either TRBD1 or TRBD2 may supply D (5 bases each). The germline CDR1 and CDR2 sequences are ENHRY and SYGVKD. V shed 0 bases and J shed 14 bases, with 14 bases lying between them. The CDR3 has 13 amino acids. In DNA form, the CDR3 reads TGTGCCATCAGTGAGTCGGGGGATCGATACGAGTTCTTC. Translation gives CAISESGDRYEFF.

This rearrangement joins TRBV25-1 to TRBJ2-6, with TRBD1 as a possible D gene (5 bases). The CDR3 consists of 16 residues. CDR1 and CDR2 (germline): MGHDK, SYGVNS. Trimming removed 5 bases at V and 4 bases at J, with 15 bases between. The CDR3 region has the DNA TGTGCCAGCAGTCCTGGGGCTCCGTTCGGGGCCAACGTCCTGACTTTC. Translating gives CASSPGAPFGANVLTF.

The J gene is TRBJ1-3, the V gene TRBV15, with TRBD1 matching over 9 bases. CDR3 length: 17 amino acids. J lost 4 bases, V lost 2 bases, and 9 bases had no gene match. CDR1 LNHNV and CDR2 YYDKDF come from the germline V gene (reference sequence). This CDR3 is CATSRSTGGAVGNTIYF. The CDR3 DNA follows: TGTGCCACCAGCAGATCTACAGGGGGCGCGGTGGGAAACACCATATATTTT.

There are many counts of this clonotype. The chain has TRBV2 and TRBJ2-3; D may be TRBD1 (6 bases). The CDR3 spans 14 residues. The germline gives CDR1 SNHLY, CDR2 FYNNEI. Trimming left V 7 bases short and J 6 bases short, with 17 bases between. CDR3 DNA sequence: TGTGCCAGCATCTTGTCCTCCCAGGGGGATACGCAGTATTTT. Translation gives CASILSSQGDTQYF.

The J gene is TRBJ1-2, the V gene TRBV9; 8 nucleotides match TRBD1. Germline loops: CDR1 SGDLS, CDR2 YYNGEE. V lost 3 bases to trimming and J lost 8 bases; unmatched junction nucleotides: 3. The CDR3 runs to 12 residues. This CDR3 reads CASSAQGVGYTF. The CDR3 nucleotides read TGTGCCAGCAGCGCACAGGGGGTGGGCTACACCTTC.

This clonotype was observed at least ten times. This chain connects TRBV6-6 to TRBJ2-3; no definite D call. The CDR3 loop spans 10 amino acids. Per the germline V gene, CDR1 is MNHNY and CDR2 is SVGAGI (reference sequence). V was pared by 6 bases and J by 6 bases, with 4 bases between. CDR3 DNA sequence: TGTGCCAGCAGGCACGATACGCAGTATTTT. Residues: CASRHDTQYF.

V gene TRBV28 combines with J gene TRBJ2-7; 8 bases align to TRBD1. CDR1 and CDR2 from the germline V gene are MDHEN and SYDVKM. V lost 7 bases to trimming and J lost 2 bases; unmatched junction nucleotides: 4. This CDR3 has 13 residues. The CDR3 loop is CASTGQGPYEQYF. CDR3 bases: TGTGCCAGCACCGGACAGGGCCCCTACGAGCAGTACTTC.

This chain uses TRBV7-2 with TRBJ2-7, with D possibly being TRBD1 (7 bases). Germline values: CDR1 SGHTA, CDR2 FQGNSA. V dropped 5 bases and J dropped 3 bases, with 23 bases sitting between them. The CDR3 is made up of 17 amino acids. DNA of the CDR3: TGTGCCAGCAGCGCCATCGGGGGAGGACAGGTACGCTACGAGCAGTACTTC. Its protein product is CASSAIGGGQVRYEQYF. Complete variable domain (other parts from reference TRBV7-2 and TRBJ2-7): GAGVSQSPSNKVTEKGKDVELRCDPISGHTALYWYRQSLGQGLEFLIYFQGNSAPDKSGLPSDRFSAERTGGSVSTLTIQRTQQEDSAVYLCASSAIGGGQVRYEQYFGPGTRLTVT.

This clonotype came up a few times. J is TRBJ2-7 and V is TRBV5-1, with a weak D call TRBD1 (6 bases). V was shortened by 0 bases and J by 3 bases, with 13 bases between the two germline ends. Germline lookup yields CDR1 SGHRS and CDR2 YFSETQ. CDR3 size: 15 residues. The CDR3 loop reads CASSLVSGDNYEQYF. The CDR3 DNA reads TGCGCCAGCAGCTTGGTTTCAGGGGATAACTACGAGCAGTACTTC.

The chain has TRBV12-5 and TRBJ2-2; D is tentatively TRBD1 or TRBD2 (5 bases each). The V end lost 5 bases, the J end lost 2 bases, and 12 bases lay between the germline ends. Germline lookup yields CDR1 LGHNT and CDR2 FRNRAP. The CDR3 covers 15 residues. In DNA form, the CDR3 reads TGTGCTAGTGGTCCCGGGACGGGAAACACCGGGGAGCTGTTTTTT. The encoded protein is CASGPGTGNTGELFF.

The chain carries TRBV12-3 or TRBV12-4 and TRBJ1-6; D uncertain. This CDR3 spans 13 amino acids. With 1 base removed from V and 7 bases from J, the gap between germline ends came to 5 bases. This chain's CDR3 is CASSLGINSPLHF. The CDR3 nucleotides are TGTGCCAGCAGTTTAGGGATCAATTCACCCCTCCACTTT.

The CDR3 reads CASSAPGTKNIQYF. In nucleotides, the CDR3 is TGTGCCAGCAGTGCGCCCGGGACCAAAAACATTCAGTACTTC. The chain recombines TRBV7-2 with TRBJ2-4; the D gene is possibly TRBD2 (5 bases). The CDR3 totals 14 residues. Trimming took 6 bases from V and 2 from J, leaving 11 bases between them. Germline CDR1 SGHTA, CDR2 FQGNSA.

The chain has TRBV29-1 and TRBJ1-4, with D perhaps TRBD1 (6 bases). This CDR3 has 16 amino acids. The germline CDR1 and CDR2 sequences are SQVTM and ANQGSEA. The germline V and J ends were trimmed by 0 bases and 2 bases, with 13 bases remaining between them. The CDR3 loop is CSVEDPYRETNEKLFF. CDR3 in DNA: TGCAGCGTTGAAGACCCTTACAGGGAGACTAATGAAAAACTGTTTTTT.

The rearrangement uses TRBV2 and TRBJ2-1; TRBD2 agrees at 11 bases. Trimming cost V 6 bases and J 7 bases; bases outside gene matches: 8. This CDR3 has 15 residues. Germline-derived CDR1 and CDR2 are SNHLY and FYNNEI. CDR3 sequence (DNA): TGTGCCAGCAGGGATACTAGCGGGGGACCAAATGAGCAGTTCTTC. Protein: CASRDTSGGPNEQFF.

This chain joins TRBV4-3 and TRBJ2-7; 9 bases align to TRBD1. The germline V gene has CDR1 LGHNA and CDR2 YSLEER. J lost 2 bases, V lost 1 base, and 9 bases had no gene match. The CDR3 loop spans 17 amino acids. The CDR3 DNA sequence: TGCGCCAGCAGCCAAGGCCCGGGGACAGGGTTACCCTACGAGCAGTACTTC. As protein: CASSQGPGTGLPYEQYF.

This clonotype showed up many times. The chain couples TRBV28 to TRBJ2-5; possibly TRBD1 or TRBD2 for D (5 bases each). The germline CDR1 and CDR2 sequences are MDHEN and SYDVKM. Trimming stripped 2 bases from V and 4 bases from J, with 8 bases between. There are 13 residues in the CDR3. The CDR3 nucleotides are TGTGCCAGCAGTTTAGCAGGGAGAGAGACCCAGTACTTC. Its translation is CASSLAGRETQYF.

This clonotype was observed many times. The genes are TRBV29-1 and TRBJ1-1; no reliable D call. The V gene lost 4 bases and the J gene lost 1 base, with 13 bases spanning the gap. Germline V gives CDR1 SQVTM, CDR2 ANQGSEA. The CDR3 runs 14 residues. The CDR3 coding sequence is TGCAGCGTTGCGGTAAGAGGTCCGAACACTGAAGCTTTCTTT. It encodes CSVAVRGPNTEAFF.

This chain connects TRBV24-1 to TRBJ1-5; no definite D call. V shed 3 bases and J shed 0 bases, with 5 bases lying between them. This CDR3 spans 14 amino acids. The germline CDR1 and CDR2 sequences are KGHDR and SFDVKD. CDR3 bases: TGTGCCACCAGTGATCAACCTAGCAATCAGCCCCAGCATTTT. Translation gives CATSDQPSNQPQHF.

This chain connects TRBV20-1 to TRBJ2-1, with 12 bases lining up with TRBD2. The trim removed 3 bases at V and 9 bases at J, leaving 9 bases unmatched. This CDR3 is 15 amino acids long. The germline CDR1 and CDR2 sequences are DFQATT and SNEGSKA (reference sequence). This CDR3 is CSASRTSGTPGEQFF. CDR3 sequence (DNA): TGCAGTGCTAGTAGGACTAGCGGGACCCCCGGTGAGCAGTTCTTC.

This clonotype was detected many times. The chain is built from TRBV7-9 and TRBJ2-3, with 14 positions matching TRBD2. Trimming removed 4 bases from V and 5 bases from J; junction bases left unmatched: 11. The CDR3 has 18 amino acids. The V gene's germline CDR1 is SEHNR and CDR2 FQNEAQ (reference sequence). The CDR3: CASSWTSGRSVVRDTQYF. Here the CDR3 DNA reads TGTGCCAGCAGCTGGACTAGCGGGAGGTCCGTTGTGCGAGATACGCAGTATTTT.

This clonotype turned up a few times. This sequence joins TRBV20-1 and TRBJ1-4; the D is unclear. V was clipped by 3 bases and J by 0 bases, with 8 bases between them. In germline, CDR1 is DFQATT, CDR2 SNEGSKA (reference sequence). The CDR3 runs 14 residues. The CDR3 region is CSASGSSTNEKLFF. CDR3 bases: TGCAGTGCTAGCGGCAGCTCAACTAATGAAAAACTGTTTTTT.

This clonotype was recorded many times. The chain joins TRBV20-1 to TRBJ2-7, with TRBD2 matching 9 bases. The germline gives CDR1 DFQATT, CDR2 SNEGSKA (reference sequence). The CDR3 spans 15 residues. Germline trimming cut 7 bases from V and 6 bases from J; bases unmatched to any gene: 16. The CDR3 spells CSGLLGLAGTAEQYF. The CDR3 nucleotides read TGCAGTGGACTGCTGGGGCTAGCGGGAACGGCCGAGCAGTACTTC.

The chain is built from TRBV12-3 or TRBV12-4 and TRBJ1-1, with 8 bases matching TRBD1. The CDR3 runs 17 residues. Losses at the gene ends were 2 bases for V and 4 bases for J; bases not matched to a gene: 12. This CDR3 reads CASSLLPLRTGITEAFF. The CDR3 nucleotides are TGTGCCAGCAGTTTACTGCCATTGCGGACAGGGATCACTGAAGCTTTCTTT.

The chain couples TRBV10-3 to TRBJ2-7, with D unresolved. The V end was cut by 7 bases, the J end by 5 bases, with 12 bases between. The CDR3 is made up of 12 amino acids. Germline V lookup: CDR1 ENHRY, CDR2 SYGVKD. The CDR3 DNA is TGTGCCATCAAGGTGGGTGGGGACGAGCAGTACTTC. Translation: CAIKVGGDEQYF.